The 27 T cell receptor beta chains below come from one sample, sequenced in a study of shared clonotypes between healthy human individuals. Sequenced by immunoSEQ multiplex PCR; TCRdb stores in-frame clones only, minus some. Of more than 2 million clones listed, 95% are singletons. Sample: naive CD4+ T cells sorted from blood. Subset of the sample: CD45RA+ positively selected. The receptor set was obtained from a man aged 18 to 35 in good health.

The chain combines TRBV28 with TRBJ1-1; D unresolved. V gave up 6 bases and J gave up 5 bases, with 7 bases separating them. In germline, CDR1 is MDHEN, CDR2 SYDVKM. CDR3 size: 11 residues. The CDR3 coding sequence is TGTGCCAGCAGATCTACTACTGAAGCTTTCTTT. It encodes CASRSTTEAFF.

The rearrangement links TRBV28 to TRBJ2-7; the match to TRBD1 covers 9 bases. V trimming: 6 bases; J trimming: 2 bases; junction bases outside the gene matches: 8. The CDR3 totals 15 residues. Per germline, CDR1 MDHEN and CDR2 SYDVKM. This CDR3 reads CASSRTGTGTYEQYF. As DNA, the CDR3 is TGTGCCAGCAGCAGAACCGGGACAGGGACCTACGAGCAGTACTTC.

The chain recombines TRBV6-5 with TRBJ1-1; 9 nucleotides match TRBD1. The J segment lost 9 bases and the V segment lost 6 bases, leaving 5 bases of the junction unmatched. CDR3 size: 12 residues. CDR1 and CDR2 from the germline V gene are MNHEY and SVGAGI. Written as DNA, the CDR3 is TGTGCCAGCAGACACGGACAGGGGAAAGCTTTCTTT. Protein product: CASRHGQGKAFF.

The chain joins TRBV2 to TRBJ1-3, with 7 positions matching TRBD1. Germline V gene sequence: CDR1 SNHLY, CDR2 FYNNEI. This CDR3 is built from 14 residues. V gave up 4 bases and J gave up 2 bases; unmatched junction bases: 2. The CDR3 protein is CASSGQGTGNTIYF. Here the CDR3 DNA reads TGTGCCAGCAGTGGACAGGGAACTGGAAACACCATATATTTT. Drawing the rest from reference TRBV2 and TRBJ1-3, the complete variable domain is EPEVTQTPSHQVTQMGQEVILRCVPISNHLYFYWYRQILGQKVEFLVSFYNNEISEKSEIFDDQFSVERPDGSNFTLKIRSTKLEDSAMYFCASSGQGTGNTIYFGEGSWLTVV.

The chain couples TRBV18 to TRBJ1-1; the D is unclear. The CDR3 is made up of 15 amino acids. V was shortened by 0 bases and J by 1 base, with 9 bases between the two germline ends. The germline V gene encodes CDR1 KGHSH and CDR2 LQKENI. CDR3 sequence reads: CASSPPSQQNTEAFF. CDR3 sequence (DNA): TGTGCCAGCTCACCACCGTCACAGCAGAACACTGAAGCTTTCTTT.

This clone appeared a single time. Other DNA sequences from this sample encode an identical CDR3 as well. V and J are TRBV4-1 and TRBJ1-5; 9 nucleotides line up with TRBD1. The germline CDR1 and CDR2 sequences are MGHRA and YSYEKL. The CDR3 consists of 16 residues. Germline trimming cut 1 base from V and 1 base from J; bases unmatched to any gene: 2. CDR3 DNA: TGCGCCAGCAGCCAAGGGGACAGGGACAGCAATCAGCCCCAGCATTTT. It yields the protein CASSQGDRDSNQPQHF.

The chain is built from TRBV10-3 and TRBJ2-1; 8 bases agree with TRBD2. Germline V lookup: CDR1 ENHRY, CDR2 SYGVKD. The CDR3 has 15 residues. The V and J ends lost 11 bases and 7 bases, in that order; junction bases with no gene match: 16. The CDR3 bases are TGTGCCTCCTCTACTACGAGCGGGAGTAGGAATGAGCAGTTCTTC. Its translation: CASSTTSGSRNEQFF.

This chain uses TRBV6-5 with TRBJ1-2; 12 nucleotides align to TRBD1. Trimming removed 5 bases from V and 8 bases from J; junction bases left unmatched: 9. There are 15 residues in the CDR3. CDR1 and CDR2 from the germline V gene are MNHEY and SVGAGI. In nucleotides, the CDR3 is TGTGCCAGCAGTCCGGGACAGGGGGCTTTGAAGGGCTACACCTTC. Translation gives CASSPGQGALKGYTF.

The J gene is TRBJ1-2, the V gene TRBV5-4; a possible D gene is TRBD1 (6 bases). CDR1 is SGHNT, CDR2 YYREEE, per germline (reference sequence). The CDR3 is made up of 16 amino acids. Trimming pared 4 bases from V and 3 bases from J, leaving 19 bases between. The CDR3 here is CASSPPGGRIHYGYTF. In nucleotides, the CDR3 is TGTGCCAGCAGCCCCCCCGGGGGGCGTATCCACTATGGCTACACCTTC.

Note on this clone: The sample carries other DNA sequences with the same CDR3. The chain is built from TRBV28 and TRBJ1-1; 7 bases match TRBD1. Per germline, CDR1 MDHEN and CDR2 SYDVKM. J lost 0 bases, V lost 6 bases, and 4 bases had no gene match. The CDR3 is 14 residues long. This chain's CDR3 is CASRYRGLNTEAFF. In DNA form, the CDR3 reads TGTGCCAGCAGATACAGGGGACTGAACACTGAAGCTTTCTTT.

The rearrangement uses TRBV6-1 and TRBJ2-5; perhaps TRBD1 as D (6 bases). The CDR3 consists of 13 residues. Germline V gene data show CDR1 as MNHNS and CDR2 as SASEGT. V dropped 2 bases and J dropped 11 bases, with 15 bases sitting between them. The CDR3 reads CASSESVGGAQYF. In DNA, the CDR3 is TGTGCCAGCAGTGAATCAGTAGGGGGAGCACAGTACTTC.

There are a few counts of this clone. The V call is TRBV28, the J call TRBJ2-5, with D perhaps TRBD2 (5 bases). The J call may be incorrect, as the DNA end agrees better with TRBJ2-7. The CDR3 totals 14 residues. The germline V gene has CDR1 MDHEN and CDR2 SYDVKM. The chain's CDR3 is CASSFRGGSYEQYF. For the CDR3, the DNA is TGTGCCAGCAGTTTCCGTGGAGGTTCCTACGAGCAGTACTTC.

The table lists this clone with a count of one. V is TRBV11-2 and J is TRBJ1-1; D gene ambiguous. V lost 3 bases and J 6 bases, leaving 11 bases between the germline ends. From germline, CDR1 is SGHAT and CDR2 FQNNGV. CDR3 size: 13 residues. The CDR3 loop reads CASSLYQEAEAFF. CDR3 sequence (DNA): TGTGCCAGCAGCTTGTACCAGGAAGCTGAAGCTTTCTTT.

As regards this clone: Other DNA sequences from this sample encode an identical CDR3 as well. V gene TRBV28 combines with J gene TRBJ2-7; D possibly corresponds to TRBD1 (5 bases). This CDR3 has 12 residues. Per the germline V gene, CDR1 is MDHEN and CDR2 is SYDVKM. Between the trimmed V and J ends, which lost 1 base and 7 bases, there was a span of 8 bases. In nucleotides, the CDR3 is TGTGCCAGCAGTTTATCAGGGTTAGAGCAGTACTTC. Protein: CASSLSGLEQYF. Supplemented by reference TRBV28 and TRBJ2-7, the full variable domain reads DVKVTQSSRYLVKRTGEKVFLECVQDMDHENMFWYRQDPGLGLRLIYFSYDVKMKEKGDIPEGYSVSREKKERFSLILESASTNQTSMYLCASSLSGLEQYFGPGTRLTVT.

V usage is TRBV2 and J usage is TRBJ1-5; a weak D match, TRBD1 (5 bases). Trimming took 0 bases from V and 4 from J, leaving 10 bases between them. This CDR3 has 15 residues. Looked up from germline, CDR1 is SNHLY and CDR2 is FYNNEI. The CDR3 sequence is CASSEARRDNQPQHF. Here the CDR3 DNA reads TGTGCCAGCAGTGAAGCGCGCAGGGATAATCAGCCCCAGCATTTT. Combining the CDR3 with reference TRBV2 and TRBJ1-5 gives the whole variable domain EPEVTQTPSHQVTQMGQEVILRCVPISNHLYFYWYRQILGQKVEFLVSFYNNEISEKSEIFDDQFSVERPDGSNFTLKIRSTKLEDSAMYFCASSEARRDNQPQHFGDGTRLSIL.

V and J are TRBV7-8 and TRBJ2-7, with D perhaps TRBD1 (6 bases). The CDR3 loop spans 15 amino acids. Per the germline V gene, CDR1 is SGHVS and CDR2 is FQNEAQ. The V end lost 3 bases, the J end lost 1 base, and 13 bases lay between the germline ends. CDR3 nucleotide sequence: TGTGCCAGCAGCTTCATACAGGGAGCTTCCTACGAGCAGTACTTC. Amino acid sequence: CASSFIQGASYEQYF.

The gene calls are TRBV28 and TRBJ1-2; 8 nucleotides match TRBD1. J lost 4 bases, V lost 6 bases, and 7 bases had no gene match. CDR1 and CDR2 (germline): MDHEN, SYDVKM. The CDR3 runs to 14 residues. CDR3 sequence reads: CASSTTGVGYGYTF. CDR3 DNA sequence: TGTGCCAGCAGCACGACAGGGGTAGGCTATGGCTACACCTTC.

The genes are TRBV7-9 and TRBJ2-1; a weak D match, TRBD1 (6 bases). Germline CDR1 SEHNR, CDR2 FQNEAQ (reference sequence). Trimming pared 3 bases from V and 0 bases from J, leaving 9 bases between. The CDR3 is made up of 15 amino acids. The CDR3 region is CASSFRDNSYNEQFF. CDR3 nucleotide sequence: TGTGCCAGCAGCTTCCGGGACAACTCCTACAATGAGCAGTTCTTC. The full variable domain, with the rest looked up from reference TRBV7-9 and TRBJ2-1, is DTGVSQNPRHKITKRGQNVTFRCDPISEHNRLYWYRQTLGQGPEFLTYFQNEAQLEKSRLLSDRFSAERPKGSFSTLEIQRTEQGDSAMYLCASSFRDNSYNEQFFGPGTRLTVL.

The J gene is TRBJ1-1, the V gene TRBV28, with 8 bases lining up with TRBD1. Trimming cost V 7 bases and J 4 bases; bases outside gene matches: 2. The CDR3 runs to 12 residues. Germline lookup yields CDR1 MDHEN and CDR2 SYDVKM. The CDR3 loop reads CASTGGITEAFF. Written as DNA, the CDR3 is TGTGCCAGCACAGGGGGCATCACTGAAGCTTTCTTT.

The chain links TRBV27 to TRBJ2-7, with D unclear. This CDR3 comprises 11 residues. The germline V and J ends were trimmed by 6 bases and 2 bases, with 5 bases remaining between them. Germline CDR1 reads MNHEY; CDR2 reads SMNVEV (reference sequence). The CDR3 nucleotides are TGTGCCAGCAGCTCGACCTACGAGCAGTACTTC. Encoded protein: CASSSTYEQYF.

The chain combines TRBV7-9 with TRBJ1-3, with a tentative D call TRBD1 (6 bases). The CDR3 is 17 amino acids. Germline V gene data show CDR1 as SEHNR and CDR2 as FQNEAQ (reference sequence). V lost 4 bases and J lost 3, with 19 bases in between. CDR3 residues: CASSSFGQILRGNTIYF. CDR3 DNA sequence: TGTGCCAGCAGCTCCTTTGGACAGATCCTCCGTGGAAACACCATATATTTT.

The chain recombines TRBV7-2 with TRBJ1-5, with D uncertain. The V gene lost 4 bases and the J gene lost 0 bases, with 4 bases spanning the gap. The CDR3 runs to 13 residues. CDR1 and CDR2 from the germline V gene are SGHTA and FQGNSA. The CDR3 DNA is TGTGCCAGCAGCTCCCATAGCAATCAGCCCCAGCATTTT. This translates into CASSSHSNQPQHF.

On this clone itself: Other DNA sequences in the same sample also yield this CDR3. The CDR3 protein is CAWSVGSEQYF. The CDR3 nucleotides read TGTGCCTGGAGTGTAGGGTCCGAGCAGTACTTC. This chain joins TRBV30 and TRBJ2-7, with D hard to call. This CDR3 spans 11 amino acids. V lost 0 bases and J 6 bases, leaving 6 bases between the germline ends. CDR1 GTSNPN and CDR2 SVGIG come from the germline V gene (reference sequence).

CDR3 DNA sequence: TGTGCCAGCAGGCGTAGCGGGGGAACAGATACGCAGTATTTT. This encodes CASRRSGGTDTQYF. V and J are TRBV6-5 and TRBJ2-3; 9 positions agree with TRBD2. J was trimmed by 3 bases and V by 6 bases; bases with no gene match: 4. The CDR3 is 14 residues long. CDR1 and CDR2 from the germline V gene are MNHEY and SVGAGI.

The V call is TRBV30, the J call TRBJ2-7, with 13 bases lining up with TRBD2. This CDR3 comprises 17 residues. Germline V gene sequence: CDR1 GTSNPN, CDR2 SVGIG (reference sequence). The ends lost 2 bases at V and 2 bases at J; junction bases unmatched: 9. The CDR3 sequence: CAWSRMRTSGRAYEQYF. CDR3 sequence (DNA): TGTGCCTGGAGTCGAATGCGAACTAGCGGGAGGGCCTACGAGCAGTACTTC.

This clone was counted a single time. V usage is TRBV30 and J usage is TRBJ1-1; D is undetermined. Deletions cut 8 bases from V and 1 base from J, with 11 bases between. Germline V gene lookup returns CDR1 GTSNPN and CDR2 SVGIG (reference sequence). The CDR3 runs 12 residues. DNA for the CDR3: TGTGCCAGTAGTGCCGGGAACACTGAAGCTTTCTTT. The encoded protein is CASSAGNTEAFF.

This chain joins TRBV29-1 and TRBJ1-2; D gene unclear. From germline, CDR1 is SQVTM and CDR2 ANQGSEA. V was trimmed by 6 bases and J by 3 bases, leaving 17 bases between them. The CDR3 is made up of 14 amino acids. CDR3 in amino acids: CSVARNFPDYGYTF. The CDR3 DNA sequence: TGCAGCGTAGCCAGGAACTTCCCTGACTATGGCTACACCTTC. Full variable domain (rest looked up from reference TRBV29-1 and TRBJ1-2): SAVISQKPSRDICQRGTSLTIQCQVDSQVTMMFWYRQQPGQSLTLIATANQGSEATYESGFVIDKFPISRPNLTFSTLTVSNMSPEDSSIYLCSVARNFPDYGYTFGSGTRLTVV.